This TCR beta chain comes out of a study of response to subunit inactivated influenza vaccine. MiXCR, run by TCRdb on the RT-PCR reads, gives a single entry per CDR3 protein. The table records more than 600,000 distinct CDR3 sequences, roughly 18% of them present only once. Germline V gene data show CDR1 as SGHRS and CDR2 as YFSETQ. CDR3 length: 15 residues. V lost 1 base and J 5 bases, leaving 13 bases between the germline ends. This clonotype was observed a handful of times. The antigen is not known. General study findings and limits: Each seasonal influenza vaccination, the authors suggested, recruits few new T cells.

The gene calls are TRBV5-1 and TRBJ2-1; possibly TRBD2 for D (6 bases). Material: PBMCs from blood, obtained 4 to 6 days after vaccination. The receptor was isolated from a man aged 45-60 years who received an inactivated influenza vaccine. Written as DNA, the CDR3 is TGCGCCAGCAGCTTGCGGCCGGACTATAACAATGAGCAGTTCTTC. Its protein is CASSLRPDYNNEQFF.